This is a list of T cell receptor beta chains from one sample in a study of CD8+ T cells in alopecia areata. Libraries were prepared by immunoSEQ multiplex PCR; TCRdb keeps only in-frame clonotypes and omits some of them. The table lists 90,000 to 130,000 clones, roughly 60% of them singletons. Material: CD8+ T cells sorted from blood. The receptors originated from a human donor in good health. CDR3s include the opening cysteine and the closing phenylalanine or tryptophan. A D gene is named only where the DNA matches it firmly. Only some rows state a clone size, as once, few, many or a class for expanded clones.

D gene: TRBD2
V gene: TRBV27
J gene: TRBJ2-3
clone size: few
CDR3 DNA: TGTGCCAGCCGTCCCCCATACGGGACTAGTTCAGATACGCAGTATTTT
CDR3 protein: CASRPPYGTSSDTQYF

D gene: -
V gene: TRBV5-6
J gene: TRBJ1-5
clone size: -
CDR3 DNA: TGTGCCAGCAGCGGCCTAGATCAGCCCCAGCATTTT
CDR3 protein: CASSGLDQPQHF

D gene: -
V gene: TRBV29-1
J gene: TRBJ1-2
clone size: few
CDR3 DNA: TGCAGCGTTGAATGGGAGGGGAATCGGGATGGCTACACCTTC
CDR3 protein: CSVEWEGNRDGYTF

D gene: -
V gene: TRBV10-3
J gene: TRBJ2-7
clone size: few
CDR3 DNA: TGTGCCATCAGTGAGGGCAGGGGATACTACGAGCAGTACTTC
CDR3 protein: CAISEGRGYYEQYF

D gene: -
V gene: TRBV5-6
J gene: TRBJ1-6
clone size: -
CDR3 DNA: TGTGCCAGCGCGAGGGGGAACTATAATTCACCCCTCCACTTT
CDR3 protein: CASARGNYNSPLHF

D gene: TRBD2
V gene: TRBV11-1
J gene: TRBJ2-5
clone size: few
CDR3 DNA: TGTGCCAGCAGCCCTGTGGCGCTAGCGGCACAAGAGACCCAGTACTTC
CDR3 protein: CASSPVALAAQETQYF

D gene: -
V gene: TRBV10-3
J gene: TRBJ2-5
clone size: few
CDR3 DNA: TGTGCCATCAGTGAGCAGGGCAGGGGCGAGACCCAGTACTTC
CDR3 protein: CAISEQGRGETQYF

D gene: TRBD2
V gene: TRBV7-2
J gene: TRBJ2-3
clone size: few
CDR3 DNA: TGTGCCAGCAGCTTGGTGACTAGCGGGGGGATAGATACGCAGTATTTT
CDR3 protein: CASSLVTSGGIDTQYF

D gene: -
V gene: TRBV19
J gene: TRBJ2-7
clone size: -
CDR3 DNA: TGTGCCAGTAGTAGCTGGGTGACACTTCCCTACGAGCAGTACTTC
CDR3 protein: CASSSWVTLPYEQYF

D gene: -
V gene: TRBV21-1
J gene: TRBJ2-5
clone size: few
CDR3 DNA: TGTGCCAGCAGCATCAGGGGTCGAGAGACCCAGTACTTC
CDR3 protein: CASSIRGRETQYF

D gene: TRBD1
V gene: TRBV13
J gene: TRBJ2-5
clone size: -
CDR3 DNA: TGTGCCAGCAGCCCCCGGACAGGGGAAGAGACCCAGTACTTC
CDR3 protein: CASSPRTGEETQYF

D gene: -
V gene: TRBV2
J gene: TRBJ2-2
clone size: -
CDR3 DNA: TGTGCCAGCAGTGAAGCGTTTATCGGGGAGCTGTTTTTT
CDR3 protein: CASSEAFIGELFF

D gene: -
V gene: TRBV5-1
J gene: TRBJ2-1
clone size: -
CDR3 DNA: TGCGCCAGCAGCTTGGCCGTCACGCGGAATGAGCAGTTCTTC
CDR3 protein: CASSLAVTRNEQFF

D gene: -
V gene: TRBV7-8
J gene: TRBJ1-1
clone size: once
CDR3 DNA: TGTGCCAGCAGCTTTGATCCGTCGGACACTGAAGCTTTCTTT
CDR3 protein: CASSFDPSDTEAFF

D gene: TRBD1
V gene: TRBV4-2
J gene: TRBJ2-7
clone size: -
CDR3 DNA: TGTGCCAGCAGCCACGACGACAGGGAACTCTCCTACGAGCAGTACTTC
CDR3 protein: CASSHDDRELSYEQYF

D gene: TRBD1
V gene: TRBV2
J gene: TRBJ2-3
clone size: many
CDR3 DNA: TGTGCCAGCAGGGGGACAGGGGGCCGCACAGATACGCAGTATTTT
CDR3 protein: CASRGTGGRTDTQYF

D gene: -
V gene: TRBV11-2
J gene: TRBJ2-7
clone size: few
CDR3 DNA: TGTGCCAGCAGTACTAGTTTCTACGAGCAGTACTTC
CDR3 protein: CASSTSFYEQYF

D gene: -
V gene: TRBV2
J gene: TRBJ2-3
clone size: -
CDR3 DNA: TGTGCCAGCACAGGGGGGGATACAGATACGCAGTATTTT
CDR3 protein: CASTGGDTDTQYF

D gene: TRBD2
V gene: TRBV4-2
J gene: TRBJ2-3
clone size: -
CDR3 DNA: TGTGCCAGCAGCCAAGTAGCGGGGGGGTCCACAGATACGCAGTATTTT
CDR3 protein: CASSQVAGGSTDTQYF

D gene: TRBD1
V gene: TRBV19
J gene: TRBJ2-5
clone size: few
CDR3 DNA: TGTGCCAGTGGACAGGGAGACCAAGAGACCCAGTACTTC
CDR3 protein: CASGQGDQETQYF

D gene: -
V gene: TRBV6-5
J gene: TRBJ2-1
clone size: -
CDR3 DNA: TGTGCCAGCTGGACGTCCCGGGACACCTACAATGAGCAGTTCTTC
CDR3 protein: CASWTSRDTYNEQFF

D gene: -
V gene: TRBV29-1
J gene: TRBJ2-7
clone size: -
CDR3 DNA: TGCAGCGTTGAAGATTCGGGCCGGAACGAGCAGTACTTC
CDR3 protein: CSVEDSGRNEQYF

D gene: -
V gene: TRBV19
J gene: TRBJ1-6
clone size: -
CDR3 DNA: TGTGCCAGCCGGGACATCTATAATTCACCCCTCCACTTT
CDR3 protein: CASRDIYNSPLHF

D gene: -
V gene: TRBV28
J gene: TRBJ2-2
clone size: few
CDR3 DNA: TGTGCCAGCAGTCCACCGAACACCGGGGAGCTGTTTTTT
CDR3 protein: CASSPPNTGELFF

D gene: TRBD1
V gene: TRBV5-1
J gene: TRBJ1-5
clone size: -
CDR3 DNA: TGCGCCAGCAGCTTACCGGACAGGGTGTATGGCAATCAGCCCCAGCATTTT
CDR3 protein: CASSLPDRVYGNQPQHF

D gene: -
V gene: TRBV7-9
J gene: TRBJ2-7
clone size: -
CDR3 DNA: TGTGCCAGCAGCTTAGCAGCTACCGAGCAGTACTTC
CDR3 protein: CASSLAATEQYF

D gene: -
V gene: TRBV25-1
J gene: TRBJ2-5
clone size: few
CDR3 DNA: TGTGCCAGCAGCTTATCAAATCAAGAGACCCAGTACTTC
CDR3 protein: CASSLSNQETQYF

D gene: -
V gene: TRBV29-1
J gene: TRBJ2-5
clone size: -
CDR3 DNA: TGCAGCGTCACCCTGGGAGCAATGGCAGAGACCCAGTACTTC
CDR3 protein: CSVTLGAMAETQYF

D gene: TRBD2
V gene: TRBV4-2
J gene: TRBJ2-3
clone size: few
CDR3 DNA: TGTGCCAGCAGCCAAGACCAAGTCCTAGCGGCCAGCACAGATACGCAGTATTTT
CDR3 protein: CASSQDQVLAASTDTQYF

D gene: TRBD1
V gene: TRBV9
J gene: TRBJ2-7
clone size: -
CDR3 DNA: TGTGCCAGCAGCGCCTGGGACAGCTCCTACGAGCAGTACTTC
CDR3 protein: CASSAWDSSYEQYF

D gene: TRBD2
V gene: TRBV5-1
J gene: TRBJ2-3
clone size: -
CDR3 DNA: TGCGCCAGCTCCCGACTAGCGGGGACAGATACGCAGTATTTT
CDR3 protein: CASSRLAGTDTQYF

D gene: TRBD1
V gene: TRBV4-2
J gene: TRBJ2-1
clone size: -
CDR3 DNA: TGTGCCAGCGAACAGGGGGCAGGCGAAGATGAGCAGTTCTTC
CDR3 protein: CASEQGAGEDEQFF

D gene: TRBD1
V gene: TRBV7-8
J gene: TRBJ1-6
clone size: -
CDR3 DNA: TGTGCCAGCAGTTCCTGGGACAGGTTTAGGTCACCCCTCCACTTT
CDR3 protein: CASSSWDRFRSPLHF

D gene: -
V gene: TRBV15
J gene: TRBJ2-2
clone size: once
CDR3 DNA: TGTGCCACCAGCAAATACCCGGGGGAGAACACCGGGGAGCTGTTTTTT
CDR3 protein: CATSKYPGENTGELFF